This section outlines one T cell receptor beta chain sequence together with its context. The data stem from a study of blood T cell repertoires in COVID-19. About the study: The United States, Italy and Spain supplied acute and convalescent COVID-19 samples.

Germline CDR1 is SEHNR and CDR2 is FQNEAQ (reference sequence). The V segment lost 5 bases and the J segment 12 bases; nucleotides outside the gene matches: 9. The CDR3 is 12 residues long. As handled by the study authors: Cell counts per sample came from amplifying reference gene primers. The assay was immunoSEQ multiplex PCR, and TCRdb's table has in-frame clones only and misses some. V, J and clone size are those of that table, while D and trimming were read from the DNA. Among over 70,000 clones listed, about 87% were seen once. Sequencing used peripheral blood. This receptor was obtained from a man older than 75 with acute or convalescent COVID-19. J is TRBJ2-7 and V is TRBV7-9; 8 nucleotides align to TRBD1. The CDR3, as DNA: TGTGCCAGCAGCGGACAGGGTAATACCCCGTACTTC. Translated, it gives CASSGQGNTPYF.